This T cell receptor beta chain was obtained from a study of shared clonotypes between healthy human individuals. Points on this clone: As yet, its antigen is unknown.

Whole-study findings and limits: Non-shared clonotypes showed lower generation probabilities than clonotypes common to all four donors.

The assay ran at deep level. Several immunoSEQ plates held equal portions of the genomic DNA taken from each subset. Profiling relied on immunoSEQ multiplex PCR, and the TCRdb table lists in-frame clones only, not all of them. The table shows more than 550,000 clones, with just over 90% occurring only once. Selected positively for CCR7 and CD45RO-negative, naive CD8 cells excluded terminally differentiated effector memory CD45RA+ cells. Sequenced input: naive CD8+ T cells sorted from blood. This clonotype was obtained from a man aged 30 to 45 in good health.

CDR3: CASSNGQGEETQYF. The CDR3, as DNA: TGCGCCAGCAGCAACGGACAGGGGGAAGAGACCCAGTACTTC. V and J are TRBV4-1 and TRBJ2-5; 10 bases are a match to TRBD1. Germline V CDR1 and CDR2: MGHRA, YSYEKL. V gave up 5 bases and J gave up 3 bases; unmatched junction bases: 3. The CDR3 runs 14 residues.